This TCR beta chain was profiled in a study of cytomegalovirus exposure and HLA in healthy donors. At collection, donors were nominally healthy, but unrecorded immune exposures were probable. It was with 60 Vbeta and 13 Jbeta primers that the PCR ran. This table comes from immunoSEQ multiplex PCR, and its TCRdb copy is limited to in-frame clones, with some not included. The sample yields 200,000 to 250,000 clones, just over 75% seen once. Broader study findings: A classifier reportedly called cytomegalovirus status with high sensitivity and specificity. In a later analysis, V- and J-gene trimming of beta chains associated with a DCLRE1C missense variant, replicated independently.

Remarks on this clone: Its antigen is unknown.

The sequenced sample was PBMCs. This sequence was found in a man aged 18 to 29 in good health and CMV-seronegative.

The CDR3 DNA is TGTGCCAGCAGTTTTGGGGCTAGCGGTTACAATGAGCAGTTCTTC. Its translation: CASSFGASGYNEQFF. The chain employs TRBV27 and TRBJ2-1, with 7 positions matching TRBD2. V trimming: 3 bases; J trimming: 4 bases; junction bases outside the gene matches: 6. The CDR3 is 15 residues long. Germline values: CDR1 MNHEY, CDR2 SMNVEV (reference sequence).